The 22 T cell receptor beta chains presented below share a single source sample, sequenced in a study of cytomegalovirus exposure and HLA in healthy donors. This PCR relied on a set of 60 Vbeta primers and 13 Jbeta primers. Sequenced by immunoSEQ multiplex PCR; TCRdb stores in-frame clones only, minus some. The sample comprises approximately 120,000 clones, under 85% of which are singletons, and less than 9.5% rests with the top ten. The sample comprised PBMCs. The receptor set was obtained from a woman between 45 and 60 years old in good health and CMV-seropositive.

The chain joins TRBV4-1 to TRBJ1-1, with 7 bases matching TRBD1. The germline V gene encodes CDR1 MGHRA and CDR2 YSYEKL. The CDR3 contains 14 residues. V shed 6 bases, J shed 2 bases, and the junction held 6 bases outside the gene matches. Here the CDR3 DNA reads TGCGCCAGCAGGCGTCCAGGGGGAAACACTGAAGCTTTCTTT. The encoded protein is CASRRPGGNTEAFF.

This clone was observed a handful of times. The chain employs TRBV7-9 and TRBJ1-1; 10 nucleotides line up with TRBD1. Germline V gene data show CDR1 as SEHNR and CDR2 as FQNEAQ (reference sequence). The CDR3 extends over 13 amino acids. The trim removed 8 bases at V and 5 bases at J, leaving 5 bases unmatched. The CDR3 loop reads CASGGQGRTEAFF. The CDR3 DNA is TGTGCCAGCGGGGGACAGGGGCGGACTGAAGCTTTCTTT.

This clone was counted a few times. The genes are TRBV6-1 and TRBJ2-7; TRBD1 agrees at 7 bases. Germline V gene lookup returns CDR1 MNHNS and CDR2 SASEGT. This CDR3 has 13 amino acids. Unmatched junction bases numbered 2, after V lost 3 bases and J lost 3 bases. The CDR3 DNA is TGTGCCAGCAGTGACGGACAGGTCTACGAGCAGTACTTC. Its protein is CASSDGQVYEQYF.

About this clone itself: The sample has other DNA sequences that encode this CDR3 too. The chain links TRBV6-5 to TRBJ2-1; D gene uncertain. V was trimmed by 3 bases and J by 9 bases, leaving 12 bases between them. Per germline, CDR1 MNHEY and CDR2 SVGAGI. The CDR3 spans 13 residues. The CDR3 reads CASSYAAVSEQFF. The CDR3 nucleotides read TGTGCCAGCAGTTATGCTGCGGTGAGTGAGCAGTTCTTC.

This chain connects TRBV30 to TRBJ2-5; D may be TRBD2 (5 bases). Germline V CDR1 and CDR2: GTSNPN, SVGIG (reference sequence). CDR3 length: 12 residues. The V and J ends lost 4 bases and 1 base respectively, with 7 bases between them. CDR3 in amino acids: CAWTRGQETQYF. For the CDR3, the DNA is TGTGCCTGGACCCGGGGCCAAGAGACCCAGTACTTC.

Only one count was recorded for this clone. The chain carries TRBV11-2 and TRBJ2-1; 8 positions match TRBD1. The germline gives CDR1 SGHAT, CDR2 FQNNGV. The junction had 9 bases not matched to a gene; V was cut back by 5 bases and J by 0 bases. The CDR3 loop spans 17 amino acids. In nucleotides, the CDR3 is TGTGCCAGCAGCCCACAGGGGGGCCTAGACTCCTACAATGAGCAGTTCTTC. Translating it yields CASSPQGGLDSYNEQFF.

The CDR3 DNA reads TGTGCCAGCAGCCCGGACAGGGGCTCCTGGGAGACCCAGTACTTC. It yields the protein CASSPDRGSWETQYF. The rearrangement uses TRBV11-3 and TRBJ2-5; 9 bases match TRBD1. J lost 5 bases, V lost 5 bases, and 9 bases had no gene match. The CDR3 loop spans 15 amino acids. The V gene's germline CDR1 is SGHNT and CDR2 YENEEA.

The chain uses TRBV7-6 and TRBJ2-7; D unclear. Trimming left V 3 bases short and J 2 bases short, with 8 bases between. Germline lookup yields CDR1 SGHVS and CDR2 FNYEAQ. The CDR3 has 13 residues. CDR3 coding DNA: TGTGCCAGCAGCTTGCGGCTAGCCTACGAGCAGTACTTC. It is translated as CASSLRLAYEQYF.

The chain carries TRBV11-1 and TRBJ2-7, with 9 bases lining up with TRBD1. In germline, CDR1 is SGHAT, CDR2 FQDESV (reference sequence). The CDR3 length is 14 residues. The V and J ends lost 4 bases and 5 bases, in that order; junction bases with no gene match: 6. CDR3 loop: CASSSPQGADEQYF. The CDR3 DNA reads TGTGCCAGCAGCTCGCCACAGGGGGCGGACGAGCAGTACTTC. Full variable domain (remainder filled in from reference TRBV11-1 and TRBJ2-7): EAEVAQSPRYKITEKSQAVAFWCDPISGHATLYWYRQILGQGPELLVQFQDESVVDDSQLPKDRFSAERLKGVDSTLKIQPAELGDSAMYLCASSSPQGADEQYFGPGTRLTVT.

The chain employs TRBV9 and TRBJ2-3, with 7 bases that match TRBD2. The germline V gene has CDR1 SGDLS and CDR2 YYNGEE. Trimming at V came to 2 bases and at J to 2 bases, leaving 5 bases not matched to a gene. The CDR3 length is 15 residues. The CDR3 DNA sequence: TGTGCCAGCAGCGTCTCCGGGACTATCACAGATACGCAGTATTTT. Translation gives CASSVSGTITDTQYF.

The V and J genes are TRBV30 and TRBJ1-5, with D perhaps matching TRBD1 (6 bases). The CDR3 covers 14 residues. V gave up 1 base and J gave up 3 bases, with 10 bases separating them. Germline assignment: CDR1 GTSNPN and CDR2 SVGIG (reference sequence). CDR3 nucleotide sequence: TGTGCCTGGAGTGCCCGGGACAACAATCAGCCCCAGCATTTT. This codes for CAWSARDNNQPQHF.

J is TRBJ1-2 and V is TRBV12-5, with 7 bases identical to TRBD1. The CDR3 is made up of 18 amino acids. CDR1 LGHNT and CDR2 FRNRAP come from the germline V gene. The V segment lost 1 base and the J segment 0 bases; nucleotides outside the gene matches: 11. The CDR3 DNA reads TGTGCTAGTGGTTTGGGGCAGGGGGGTTTCGGGGCTAACTATGGCTACACCTTC. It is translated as CASGLGQGGFGANYGYTF.

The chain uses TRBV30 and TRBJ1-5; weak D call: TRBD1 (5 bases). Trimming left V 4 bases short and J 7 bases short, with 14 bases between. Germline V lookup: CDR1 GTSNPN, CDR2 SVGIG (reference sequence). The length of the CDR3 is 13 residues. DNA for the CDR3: TGTGCCTGGATAAACGGGGGTTCACAGCCCCAGCATTTT. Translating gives CAWINGGSQPQHF.

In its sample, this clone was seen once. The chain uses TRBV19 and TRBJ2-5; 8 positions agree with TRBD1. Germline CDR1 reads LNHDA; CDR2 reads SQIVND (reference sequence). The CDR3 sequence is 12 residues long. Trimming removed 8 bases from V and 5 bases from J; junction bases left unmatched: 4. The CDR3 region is CASGQGWETQYF. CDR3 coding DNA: TGTGCCAGTGGACAGGGTTGGGAGACCCAGTACTTC.

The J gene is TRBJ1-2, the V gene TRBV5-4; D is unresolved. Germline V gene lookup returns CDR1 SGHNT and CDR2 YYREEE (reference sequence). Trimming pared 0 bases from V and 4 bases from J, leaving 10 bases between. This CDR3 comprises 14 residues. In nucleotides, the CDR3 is TGTGCCAGCAGCTTGGCCTCTGAGATCTATGGCTACACCTTC. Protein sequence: CASSLASEIYGYTF.

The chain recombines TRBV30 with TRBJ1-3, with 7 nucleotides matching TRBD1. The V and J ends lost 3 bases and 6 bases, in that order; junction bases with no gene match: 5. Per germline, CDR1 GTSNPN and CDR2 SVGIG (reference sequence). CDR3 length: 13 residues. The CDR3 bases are TGTGCCTGGAGACAGGGGAGTAAAAACACCATATATTTT. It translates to CAWRQGSKNTIYF.

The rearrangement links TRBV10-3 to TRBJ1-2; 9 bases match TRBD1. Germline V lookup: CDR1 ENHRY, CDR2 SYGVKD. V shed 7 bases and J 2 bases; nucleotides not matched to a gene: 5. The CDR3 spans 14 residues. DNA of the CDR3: TGTGCCATCAAAAGGACAGGGGCAAACTATGGCTACACCTTC. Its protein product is CAIKRTGANYGYTF.

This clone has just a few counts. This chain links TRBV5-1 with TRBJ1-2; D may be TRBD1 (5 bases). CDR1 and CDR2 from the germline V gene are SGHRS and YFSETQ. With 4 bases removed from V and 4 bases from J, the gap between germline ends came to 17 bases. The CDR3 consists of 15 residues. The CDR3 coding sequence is TGCGCCAGCAGCCCGGACGTGACAGCTTCCTATGGCTACACCTTC. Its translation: CASSPDVTASYGYTF.

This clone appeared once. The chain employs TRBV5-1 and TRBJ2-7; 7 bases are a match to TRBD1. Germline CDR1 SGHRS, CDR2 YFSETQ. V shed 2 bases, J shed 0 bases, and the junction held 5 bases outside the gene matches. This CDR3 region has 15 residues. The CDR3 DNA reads TGCGCCAGCAGCTTCCAAGGGACAGACTCCTACGAGCAGTACTTC. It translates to CASSFQGTDSYEQYF.

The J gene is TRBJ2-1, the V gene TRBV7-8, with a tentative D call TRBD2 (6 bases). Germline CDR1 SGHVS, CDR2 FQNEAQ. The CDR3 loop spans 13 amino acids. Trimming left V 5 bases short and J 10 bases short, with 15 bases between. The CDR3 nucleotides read TGTGCCAGCAGCGTGACTAGAATCCGGGAGCAGTTCTTC. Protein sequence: CASSVTRIREQFF.

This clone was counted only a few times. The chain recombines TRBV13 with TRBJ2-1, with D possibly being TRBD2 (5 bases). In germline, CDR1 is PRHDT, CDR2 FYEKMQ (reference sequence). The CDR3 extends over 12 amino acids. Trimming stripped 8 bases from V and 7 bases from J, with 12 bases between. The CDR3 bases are TGTGCCAGCGGAGAGGAGGATAATGAGCAGTTCTTC. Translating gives CASGEEDNEQFF.

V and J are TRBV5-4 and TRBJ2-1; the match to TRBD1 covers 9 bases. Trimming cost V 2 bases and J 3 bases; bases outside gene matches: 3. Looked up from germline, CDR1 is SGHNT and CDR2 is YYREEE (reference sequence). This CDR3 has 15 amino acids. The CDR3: CASSFRQGGYNEQFF. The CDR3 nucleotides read TGTGCCAGCAGCTTTAGACAGGGGGGCTACAATGAGCAGTTCTTC.